This T cell receptor beta chain was profiled in a study of T-cell reconstitution after alpha-beta-depleted transplantation in children. Preparing the TCRbeta library involved the use of unique molecular identifiers. From the PCR reads, TCRdb called clonotypes with MiXCR, one entry per CDR3 protein. Found here are 330,000 or so distinct CDR3 sequences, 10% of them singletons; the top ten hold approximately 2.3%. This CDR3 comprises 12 residues. CDR1 is MNHEY, CDR2 SVGEGT, per germline. Between the trimmed V and J ends, which lost 8 bases and 0 bases, there was a span of 7 bases. The chain couples TRBV6-2 or TRBV6-3 to TRBJ1-1; D remains ambiguous. This TCR was sampled from a human donor who donated a stem cell graft to a child with acute lymphoblastic leukemia. The material was PBMCs from the stem cell graft donor, obtained from the stem cell graft. CDR3 in amino acids: CASATMNTEAFF. In nucleotides, the CDR3 is TGTGCCAGCGCTACAATGAACACTGAAGCTTTCTTT.